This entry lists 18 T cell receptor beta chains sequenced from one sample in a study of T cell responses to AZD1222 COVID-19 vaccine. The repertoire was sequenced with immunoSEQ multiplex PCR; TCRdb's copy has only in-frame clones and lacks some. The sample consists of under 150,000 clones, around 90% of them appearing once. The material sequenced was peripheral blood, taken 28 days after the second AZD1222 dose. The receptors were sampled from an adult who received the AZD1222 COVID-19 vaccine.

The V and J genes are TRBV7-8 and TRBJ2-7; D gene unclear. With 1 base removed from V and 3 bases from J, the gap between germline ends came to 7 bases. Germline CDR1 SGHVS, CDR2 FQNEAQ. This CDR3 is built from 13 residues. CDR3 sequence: CASSLGQNYEQYV. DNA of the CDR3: TGTGCCAGCAGCTTAGGGCAGAACTACGAGCAGTACGTC.

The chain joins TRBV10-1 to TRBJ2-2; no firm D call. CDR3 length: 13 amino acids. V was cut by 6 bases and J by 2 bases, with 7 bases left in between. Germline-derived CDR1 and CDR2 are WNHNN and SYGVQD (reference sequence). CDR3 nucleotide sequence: TGCGCCAGCAGCCCGAGAAACACCGGGGAGCTGTTTTTT. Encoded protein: CASSPRNTGELFF.

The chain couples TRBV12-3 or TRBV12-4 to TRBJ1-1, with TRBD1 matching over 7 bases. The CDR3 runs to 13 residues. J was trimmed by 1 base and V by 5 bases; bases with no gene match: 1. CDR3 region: CASSRQGNTEAFF. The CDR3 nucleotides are TGTGCCAGCAGTCGACAGGGGAACACTGAAGCTTTCTTT.

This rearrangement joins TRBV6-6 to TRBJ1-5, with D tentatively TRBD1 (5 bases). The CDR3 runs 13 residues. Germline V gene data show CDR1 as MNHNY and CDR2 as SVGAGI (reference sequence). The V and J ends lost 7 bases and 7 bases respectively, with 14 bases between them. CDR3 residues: CASTSGYRQPQHF. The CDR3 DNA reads TGTGCCAGCACTTCAGGGTATAGGCAGCCCCAGCATTTT.

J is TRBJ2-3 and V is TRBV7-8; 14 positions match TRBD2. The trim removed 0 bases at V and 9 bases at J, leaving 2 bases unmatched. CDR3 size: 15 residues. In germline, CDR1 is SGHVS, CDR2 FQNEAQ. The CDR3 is CASSLATSGRGTQYF. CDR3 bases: TGTGCCAGCAGCTTAGCGACTAGCGGGAGGGGCACGCAGTATTTT.

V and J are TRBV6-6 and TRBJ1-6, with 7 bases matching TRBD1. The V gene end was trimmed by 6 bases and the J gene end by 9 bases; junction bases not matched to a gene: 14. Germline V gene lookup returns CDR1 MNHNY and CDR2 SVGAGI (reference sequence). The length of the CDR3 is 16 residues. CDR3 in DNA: TGTGCCAGCAGCCCTACGGGGGGGCAGGGGGGTTCACCCCTCCACTTT. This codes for CASSPTGGQGGSPLHF.

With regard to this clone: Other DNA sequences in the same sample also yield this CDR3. The CDR3, as DNA: TGCAGCGTTGAAGGGGGGTATGGCTACACCTTC. Its protein product is CSVEGGYGYTF. The V call is TRBV29-1, the J call TRBJ1-2, with D tentatively TRBD1 (5 bases). From germline, CDR1 is SQVTM and CDR2 ANQGSEA. V was pared by 1 base and J by 5 bases, with 5 bases between. The CDR3 length is 11 residues.

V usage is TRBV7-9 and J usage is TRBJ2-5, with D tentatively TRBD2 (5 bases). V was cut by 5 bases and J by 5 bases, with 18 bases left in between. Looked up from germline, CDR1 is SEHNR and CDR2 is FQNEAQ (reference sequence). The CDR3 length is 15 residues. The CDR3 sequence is CASSLRELIAETQYF. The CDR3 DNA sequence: TGTGCCAGCAGCCTACGGGAATTAATAGCGGAGACCCAGTACTTC.

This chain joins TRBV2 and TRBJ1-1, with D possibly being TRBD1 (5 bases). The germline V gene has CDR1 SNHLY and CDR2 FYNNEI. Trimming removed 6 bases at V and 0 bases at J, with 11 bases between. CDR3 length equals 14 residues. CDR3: CASRTGGMNTEAFF. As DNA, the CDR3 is TGTGCCAGCAGGACGGGGGGAATGAACACTGAAGCTTTCTTT.

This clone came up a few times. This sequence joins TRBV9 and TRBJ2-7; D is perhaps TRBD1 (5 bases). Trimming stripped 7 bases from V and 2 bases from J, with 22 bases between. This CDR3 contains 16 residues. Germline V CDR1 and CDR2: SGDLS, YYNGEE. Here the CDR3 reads CASPRQKAGTTYEQYF. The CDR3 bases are TGTGCCAGCCCTAGACAGAAAGCTGGAACGACCTACGAGCAGTACTTC.

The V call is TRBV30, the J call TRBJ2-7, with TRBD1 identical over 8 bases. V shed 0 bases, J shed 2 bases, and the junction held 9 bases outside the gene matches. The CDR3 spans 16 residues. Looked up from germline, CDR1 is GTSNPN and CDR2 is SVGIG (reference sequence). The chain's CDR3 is CAWSVRSGQGPYEQYF. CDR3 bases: TGTGCCTGGAGTGTGCGTTCAGGACAGGGACCCTACGAGCAGTACTTC.

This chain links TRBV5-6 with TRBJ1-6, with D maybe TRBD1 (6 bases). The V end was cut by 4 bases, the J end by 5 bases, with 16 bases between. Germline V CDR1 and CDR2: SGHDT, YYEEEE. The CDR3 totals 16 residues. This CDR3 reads CASSHRQAGNNSPLHF. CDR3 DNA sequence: TGTGCCAGCAGCCACAGACAGGCTGGTAATAATTCACCCCTCCACTTT.

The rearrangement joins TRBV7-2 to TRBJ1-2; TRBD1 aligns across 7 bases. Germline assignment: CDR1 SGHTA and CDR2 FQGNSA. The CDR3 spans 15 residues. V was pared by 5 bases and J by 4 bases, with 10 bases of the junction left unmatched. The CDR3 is CASSPRQGAGYGYTF. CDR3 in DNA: TGTGCCAGCAGCCCCCGACAGGGAGCGGGCTATGGCTACACCTTC.

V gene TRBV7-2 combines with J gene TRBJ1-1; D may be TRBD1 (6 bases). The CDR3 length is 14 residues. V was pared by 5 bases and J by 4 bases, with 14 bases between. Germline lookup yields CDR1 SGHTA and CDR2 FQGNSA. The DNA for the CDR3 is TGTGCCAGCAGCACTCTAGGGGGGGGCACTGAAGCTTTCTTT. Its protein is CASSTLGGGTEAFF.

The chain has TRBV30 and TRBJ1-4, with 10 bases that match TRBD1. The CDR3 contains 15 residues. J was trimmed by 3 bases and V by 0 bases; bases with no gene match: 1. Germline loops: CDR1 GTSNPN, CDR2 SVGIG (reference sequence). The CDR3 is CAWSVGQGANEKLFF. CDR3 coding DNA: TGTGCCTGGAGTGTAGGACAGGGGGCTAATGAAAAACTGTTTTTT.

CDR3: CASSGGHGTGEQYF. DNA for the CDR3: TGTGCCAGCAGCGGAGGGCATGGAACCGGCGAGCAGTACTTC. This chain connects TRBV11-3 to TRBJ2-7; TRBD2 might be the D (6 bases). The CDR3 is 14 amino acids. Germline V lookup: CDR1 SGHNT, CDR2 YENEEA. V gave up 5 bases and J gave up 6 bases, with 17 bases separating them.

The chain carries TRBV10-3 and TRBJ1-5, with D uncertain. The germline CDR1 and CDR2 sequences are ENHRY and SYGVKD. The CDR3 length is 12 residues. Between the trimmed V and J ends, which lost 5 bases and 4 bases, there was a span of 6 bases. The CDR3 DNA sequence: TGTGCCATCAGTACAGAAAATCAGCCCCAGCATTTT. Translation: CAISTENQPQHF.

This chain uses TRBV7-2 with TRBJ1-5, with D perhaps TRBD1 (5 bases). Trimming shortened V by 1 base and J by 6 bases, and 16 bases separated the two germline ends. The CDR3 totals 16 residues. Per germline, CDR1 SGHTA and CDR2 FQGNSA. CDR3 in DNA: TGTGCCAGCAGCTTAGGCGGGGCCGGGACCAGTCAGCCCCAGCATTTT. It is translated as CASSLGGAGTSQPQHF.